This TCR beta chain was observed in a study of post-analysis software for immune sequencing data. Study background: Disease courses included relapsing-remitting, secondary progressive and progressive-relapsing multiple sclerosis. Whole-study findings and limits: About 5 TRBV segments, including TRBV5-6, TRBV5-1 and TRBV20-1, were more frequent in patients than controls. Versus controls, multiple sclerosis patients showed significantly lower diversity (normalized Chao1). F measure showed strong co-clustering of same-batch samples.

As regards this clonotype: The antigen remains undetermined.

Sequencing libraries made from TCR beta cDNA carried unique molecular identifiers. Yield was approximately 500,000 cDNA molecules from roughly 0.93 to 9.6 million T cells. MiXCR, run by TCRdb on the PCR reads, gives a single entry per CDR3 protein. The repertoire holds roughly 800,000 distinct CDR3 sequences, with under 60% as singletons. Per germline, CDR1 SGHVS and CDR2 FQNEAQ. The trim removed 3 bases at V and 4 bases at J, leaving 7 bases unmatched. This CDR3 comprises 17 residues. The sequence was collected from a girl aged 5-17 years with multiple sclerosis. Sequenced sample: blood. V is TRBV7-8 and J is TRBJ2-5; the match to TRBD2 covers 14 bases. CDR3 loop: CASSFSFGLAGGETQYF. CDR3 bases: TGTGCCAGCAGCTTTTCCTTCGGACTAGCGGGAGGAGAGACCCAGTACTTC.